Each of the 16 T cell receptor beta chains below was sequenced from the same sample in a study of human T cells and chemical hapten exposure. MiXCR, applied by TCRdb to the RACE reads, yields one record per CDR3 protein. This table has around 130,000 distinct CDR3 sequences, about 10% appearing once. Time point: patch test 2, 6 weeks after DPC sensitization. As for treatment: therapeutic diphenylcyclopropenone sensitization with weekly scalp DPC. The sequencing here drew on whole blood, taken in connection with sensitization to the hapten diphenylcyclopropenone (DPC). All receptors come from a woman aged 45-65 years with alopecia areata. Some clones in this sample may be carry-over from other donors' samples.

This clonotype was observed at least ten times. The V gene is TRBV20-1, the J gene TRBJ1-5; maybe TRBD1 (6 bases). CDR1 DFQATT and CDR2 SNEGSKA come from the germline V gene (reference sequence). The germline V and J ends were trimmed by 0 bases and 6 bases, with 15 bases remaining between them. The CDR3 is made up of 15 amino acids. The CDR3 here is CSARDLLLGAQPQHF. DNA of the CDR3: TGCAGTGCTAGAGATCTTTTATTGGGGGCTCAGCCCCAGCATTTT.

The V and J genes are TRBV27 and TRBJ2-5; D gene uncertain. CDR3 length: 15 residues. V lost 2 bases, J lost 2 bases, and 12 bases lay in between. Looked up from germline, CDR1 is MNHEY and CDR2 is SMNVEV (reference sequence). CDR3 nucleotides: TGTGCCAGCAGTTTAAGGGCAGGCCTACAAGAGACCCAGTACTTC. As protein: CASSLRAGLQETQYF.

The rearrangement joins TRBV19 to TRBJ2-1; D assignment may be TRBD1 or TRBD2 (6 bases each). The germline V gene has CDR1 LNHDA and CDR2 SQIVND (reference sequence). This CDR3 region has 15 residues. The V end lost 2 bases, the J end lost 9 bases, and 17 bases lay between the germline ends. The CDR3 bases are TGTGCCAGTAGTATAAACGGAGGGGGGTGGTCTGAGCAGTTCTTC. Translation gives CASSINGGGWSEQFF.

The chain couples TRBV7-9 to TRBJ1-1; weak D call: TRBD1 (5 bases). V was trimmed by 0 bases and J by 6 bases, leaving 14 bases between them. The CDR3 loop spans 15 amino acids. CDR1 is SEHNR and CDR2 is FQNEAQ in the germline V gene (reference sequence). The CDR3 is CASSLAGTGKAEAFF. The CDR3 region has the DNA TGTGCCAGCAGCTTAGCGGGGACGGGGAAAGCTGAAGCTTTCTTT.

This clonotype was detected only a few times. The rearrangement links TRBV10-3 to TRBJ1-6; D gene ambiguous. Trimming took 6 bases from V and 5 from J, leaving 11 bases between them. There are 14 residues in the CDR3. CDR1 is ENHRY, CDR2 SYGVKD, per germline. CDR3 nucleotide sequence: TGTGCCATCAGGGGGAGCCAGGATAATTCACCCCTCCACTTT. Translating gives CAIRGSQDNSPLHF.

This clonotype was counted only a few times. This chain connects TRBV6-1 to TRBJ1-1, with a tentative D call TRBD1 (6 bases). Germline V CDR1 and CDR2: MNHNS, SASEGT. Deletions cut 11 bases from V and 1 base from J, with 11 bases between. The CDR3 contains 12 residues. The DNA of the CDR3 is TGTGCCGAACAGGGACCGAACACTGAAGCTTTCTTT. Amino acids: CAEQGPNTEAFF.

This clonotype has a count of ten or more. V and J are TRBV2 and TRBJ2-2, with D possibly matching TRBD2 (5 bases). The ends were cut back, 7 bases at V and 4 bases at J, with 16 bases in the middle. In germline, CDR1 is SNHLY, CDR2 FYNNEI. The CDR3 has 15 residues. This chain's CDR3 is CASNVAPPPTGELFF. CDR3 bases: TGTGCCAGCAACGTAGCGCCACCACCCACCGGGGAGCTGTTTTTT.

This sequence joins TRBV3-2 and TRBJ1-6. TRBV3-2 is a listed pseudogene. This CDR3 is built from 17 residues. CDR3 coding DNA: TGTGCCAGCAGCCAAGATCTTGGTGCCAGGGCCAATTCACCCCTCCACTTT. Its protein product is CASSQDLGARANSPLHF.

This clonotype was seen ten or more times. This chain uses TRBV7-6 with TRBJ2-6; 10 bases agree with TRBD1. Germline-derived CDR1 and CDR2 are SGHVS and FNYEAQ. The CDR3 covers 18 residues. Trimming removed 8 bases from V and 0 bases from J; junction bases left unmatched: 10. The chain's CDR3 is CASGVRGQGISGANVLTF. The CDR3 DNA follows: TGTGCCAGCGGGGTTAGGGGACAGGGGATCTCTGGGGCCAACGTCCTGACTTTC.

The table lists this clonotype with a few counts. The chain links TRBV7-9 to TRBJ1-1; weak D call: TRBD1 (5 bases). Germline V gene sequence: CDR1 SEHNR, CDR2 FQNEAQ (reference sequence). This CDR3 is 15 amino acids long. With 5 bases removed from V and 4 bases from J, the gap between germline ends came to 17 bases. The CDR3 protein is CASSPQGGRGTEAFF. The CDR3 bases are TGTGCCAGCAGCCCCCAGGGTGGCCGGGGCACTGAAGCTTTCTTT.

The chain has TRBV2 and TRBJ2-3, with TRBD2 as a possible D gene (7 bases). Germline V gene lookup returns CDR1 SNHLY and CDR2 FYNNEI. CDR3 length: 12 amino acids. V was clipped by 8 bases and J by 4 bases, with 10 bases between them. The CDR3 reads CASRGAADTQYF. Here the CDR3 DNA reads TGTGCCAGCCGGGGGGCGGCAGATACGCAGTATTTT. Together with reference TRBV2 and TRBJ2-3, the CDR3 gives the full variable domain: EPEVTQTPSHQVTQMGQEVILRCVPISNHLYFYWYRQILGQKVEFLVSFYNNEISEKSEIFDDQFSVERPDGSNFTLKIRSTKLEDSAMYFCASRGAADTQYFGPGTRLTVL.

The table lists this clonotype with many counts. The rearrangement joins TRBV20-1 to TRBJ1-1; 9 bases line up with TRBD1. Unmatched junction bases numbered 6, after V lost 3 bases and J lost 7 bases. This CDR3 has 13 residues. Germline assignment: CDR1 DFQATT and CDR2 SNEGSKA (reference sequence). The CDR3 nucleotides are TGCAGTGCTAGGCCGGGACAGGGCTTTGAAGCTTTCTTT. This translates into CSARPGQGFEAFF.

The chain employs TRBV4-2 and TRBJ2-1; D unresolved. Trimming left V 3 bases short and J 5 bases short, with 14 bases between. This CDR3 is built from 15 residues. Looked up from germline, CDR1 is LGHNA and CDR2 is YNFKEQ. The CDR3 DNA follows: TGTGCCAGCAGCCAGAGTACGGCTCCCGACAATGAGCAGTTCTTC. Its protein product is CASSQSTAPDNEQFF.

The chain combines TRBV27 with TRBJ1-1, with 9 positions matching TRBD1. This CDR3 is 16 amino acids long. V shed 6 bases and J 3 bases; nucleotides not matched to a gene: 11. Germline values: CDR1 MNHEY, CDR2 SMNVEV (reference sequence). Written as DNA, the CDR3 is TGTGCCAGCAGCCTTGGTCAAGGACAGGGGTACACTGAAGCTTTCTTT. Translation gives CASSLGQGQGYTEAFF.

This clonotype was counted at least ten times. The V gene is TRBV5-4, the J gene TRBJ1-1; 7 positions match TRBD1. Trimming cost V 0 bases and J 1 base; bases outside gene matches: 6. Germline V gene lookup returns CDR1 SGHNT and CDR2 YYREEE (reference sequence). The CDR3 runs to 16 residues. CDR3 nucleotides: TGTGCCAGCAGCTTGGCCAAGACAGGGAGGAACACTGAAGCTTTCTTT. Its protein is CASSLAKTGRNTEAFF.

This clonotype was detected many times. The J gene is TRBJ1-1, the V gene TRBV12-3 or TRBV12-4; D is perhaps TRBD1 (6 bases). Trimming took off 6 bases at V and 11 bases at J, with 22 bases between the two ends. The CDR3 is 14 residues long. The DNA of the CDR3 is TGTGCCAGCAGCTCTAATGTCAGGGGACCGAGGGCTTTCTTT. It translates to CASSSNVRGPRAFF.